The rows below give T cell receptor beta chains drawn from one sample of a study of cytomegalovirus exposure and HLA in healthy donors. Clones were sequenced by immunoSEQ multiplex PCR, and TCRdb holds only the in-frame ones, with some missing. The data hold 130,000 or so clones, with about 73% observed a single time. Sequenced: PBMCs. The receptors stem from a woman in her thirties or forties in good health and CMV-seronegative. The CDR3 runs from the conserved cysteine through the conserved F or W. The order of the fields is CDR3 protein, CDR3 DNA, D gene, V gene, clone size, J gene. The D gene is left open where the match is weak. Clone size is given for some rows only: seen once, a few or many times, or a class if the clone is expanded.

CSSTWGGHYTGELFF	TGTTCCAGCACCTGGGGGGGCCACTACACCGGGGAGCTGTTTTTT	.	TRBV7-9	.	TRBJ2-2
CASKLRVRETQYF	TGTGCCAGCAAGTTGCGGGTCCGGGAGACCCAGTACTTC	.	TRBV7-6	.	TRBJ2-5
CASSLEGLTGPQHF	TGCGCCAGCAGCTTGGAGGGACTCACGGGGCCCCAGCATTTT	.	TRBV5-1	.	TRBJ1-5
CASSLSAGGSPYEQYF	TGTGCCAGCAGTTTATCGGCGGGAGGATCCCCCTACGAGCAGTACTTC	TRBD2	TRBV27	.	TRBJ2-7
CASSPGQGGQPQHF	TGTGCCAGCAGCCCGGGACAGGGTGGTCAGCCCCAGCATTTT	TRBD1	TRBV6-5	.	TRBJ1-5
CASKGRRSGANGLTF	TGTGCCAGCAAAGGACGCCGCTCTGGGGCCAACGGCCTGACTTTC	.	TRBV28	.	TRBJ2-6
CASSLQASGRREQFF	TGTGCCAGCAGCTTACAGGCTAGCGGGAGGCGGGAGCAGTTCTTC	TRBD2	TRBV7-2	.	TRBJ2-1
CASSTTGDQPQHF	TGTGCCAGCAGTACTACAGGGGATCAGCCCCAGCATTTT	TRBD1	TRBV6-1	.	TRBJ1-5
CASSPTGPSSYEQYF	TGTGCCAGCAGCCCTACAGGACCTAGCTCCTACGAGCAGTACTTC	.	TRBV14	.	TRBJ2-7
CASSNGQGAGNEQFF	TGCGCCAGCAGTAATGGACAGGGGGCAGGAAATGAGCAGTTCTTC	TRBD1	TRBV5-1	few	TRBJ2-1
CASSSYRGQFF	TGTGCCAGCAGCTCTTACAGGGGGCAGTTCTTC	TRBD1	TRBV11-2	.	TRBJ2-1
CASSLLWDRENTEAFF	TGTGCCAGCAGCTTATTGTGGGACAGGGAGAACACTGAAGCTTTCTTT	TRBD1	TRBV7-9	.	TRBJ1-1
CASSYSGTDVQETQYF	TGTGCCAGCAGCTATTCCGGGACAGACGTCCAAGAGACCCAGTACTTC	TRBD1	TRBV4-2	.	TRBJ2-5
CASSTVLAGANVLTF	TGCGCCAGCAGCACTGTATTGGCTGGGGCCAACGTCCTGACTTTC	.	TRBV5-1	.	TRBJ2-6
CAINSGLGAFF	TGTGCCATCAATAGTGGGCTGGGAGCTTTCTTT	.	TRBV10-3	.	TRBJ1-1
CASSPGEGRKASETQYF	TGTGCCAGCAGCCCGGGAGAAGGCAGGAAGGCCTCAGAGACCCAGTACTTC	.	TRBV28	.	TRBJ2-5
CASSPGGGDEQYF	TGCGCCAGCAGTCCAGGGGGCGGCGACGAGCAGTACTTC	TRBD1	TRBV10-1	.	TRBJ2-7
CASRLYNEQFF	TGTGCCAGCAGACTCTACAATGAGCAGTTCTTC	.	TRBV28	.	TRBJ2-1
CASSEVGGRQYF	TGTGCCAGCAGTGAAGTAGGCGGGAGACAGTACTTC	TRBD2	TRBV2	.	TRBJ2-7
CASRGGGTATYEQYF	TGTGCCAGCAGGGGGGGTGGGACAGCAACCTACGAGCAGTACTTC	.	TRBV6-6	.	TRBJ2-7
CASSWTSGPPGNEQFF	TGTGCCAGCAGCTGGACTAGCGGGCCCCCAGGGAATGAGCAGTTCTTC	TRBD2	TRBV7-2	.	TRBJ2-1
CASTAGGQNYGYTF	TGTGCCAGTACCGCCGGAGGGCAGAACTATGGCTACACCTTC	.	TRBV19	.	TRBJ1-2
CASTVGDRGVHEQYF	TGTGCCAGCACCGTGGGGGACAGGGGTGTCCACGAGCAGTACTTC	TRBD1	TRBV28	.	TRBJ2-7
CASSFSDHEQFF	TGTGCCAGCAGCTTCAGCGATCATGAGCAGTTCTTC	.	TRBV7-9	once	TRBJ2-1
CASSRVGLMEEQYF	TGTGCCAGCAGCCGAGTTGGACTTATGGAAGAGCAGTACTTC	.	TRBV5-5	.	TRBJ2-7
CASTPRGSSRYNEQFF	TGTGCCAGCACCCCCCGGGGGTCTAGCAGATACAATGAGCAGTTCTTC	.	TRBV27	.	TRBJ2-1
CSADRGNTEAFF	TGCAGCGCCGACAGGGGGAACACTGAAGCTTTCTTT	TRBD1	TRBV29-1	.	TRBJ1-1
CASSRSAGNQPQHF	TGTGCCAGTAGTAGGTCAGCGGGCAATCAGCCCCAGCATTTT	.	TRBV19	once	TRBJ1-5
CASSHRQGDYEQYF	TGCGCCAGCAGCCATCGACAGGGGGATTACGAGCAGTACTTC	TRBD1	TRBV4-3	.	TRBJ2-7
CASSRETRSYNEQFF	TGTGCCAGCAGCCGGGAAACCCGCAGCTACAATGAGCAGTTCTTC	.	TRBV5-6	.	TRBJ2-1
CASSLQGMETQYF	TGTGCCAGCAGCCTACAGGGGATGGAGACCCAGTACTTC	TRBD1	TRBV5-5	.	TRBJ2-5
CASSLGQPNQPQHF	TGTGCCAGCAGCTTAGGACAGCCCAATCAGCCCCAGCATTTT	.	TRBV7-9	.	TRBJ1-5
CASSQAQRHTSYEQYF	TGTGCCAGCAGCCAAGCTCAGCGGCACACCTCCTACGAGCAGTACTTC	.	TRBV4-2	.	TRBJ2-7
CASSLGGQGAHEQYF	TGTGCCAGCAGCTTAGGGGGCCAGGGGGCCCACGAGCAGTACTTC	TRBD1	TRBV7-9	.	TRBJ2-7
CASSVAGTSGLNEQFF	TGTGCCAGCAGCGTCGCCGGGACTAGCGGGCTGAATGAGCAGTTCTTC	TRBD2	TRBV9	.	TRBJ2-1